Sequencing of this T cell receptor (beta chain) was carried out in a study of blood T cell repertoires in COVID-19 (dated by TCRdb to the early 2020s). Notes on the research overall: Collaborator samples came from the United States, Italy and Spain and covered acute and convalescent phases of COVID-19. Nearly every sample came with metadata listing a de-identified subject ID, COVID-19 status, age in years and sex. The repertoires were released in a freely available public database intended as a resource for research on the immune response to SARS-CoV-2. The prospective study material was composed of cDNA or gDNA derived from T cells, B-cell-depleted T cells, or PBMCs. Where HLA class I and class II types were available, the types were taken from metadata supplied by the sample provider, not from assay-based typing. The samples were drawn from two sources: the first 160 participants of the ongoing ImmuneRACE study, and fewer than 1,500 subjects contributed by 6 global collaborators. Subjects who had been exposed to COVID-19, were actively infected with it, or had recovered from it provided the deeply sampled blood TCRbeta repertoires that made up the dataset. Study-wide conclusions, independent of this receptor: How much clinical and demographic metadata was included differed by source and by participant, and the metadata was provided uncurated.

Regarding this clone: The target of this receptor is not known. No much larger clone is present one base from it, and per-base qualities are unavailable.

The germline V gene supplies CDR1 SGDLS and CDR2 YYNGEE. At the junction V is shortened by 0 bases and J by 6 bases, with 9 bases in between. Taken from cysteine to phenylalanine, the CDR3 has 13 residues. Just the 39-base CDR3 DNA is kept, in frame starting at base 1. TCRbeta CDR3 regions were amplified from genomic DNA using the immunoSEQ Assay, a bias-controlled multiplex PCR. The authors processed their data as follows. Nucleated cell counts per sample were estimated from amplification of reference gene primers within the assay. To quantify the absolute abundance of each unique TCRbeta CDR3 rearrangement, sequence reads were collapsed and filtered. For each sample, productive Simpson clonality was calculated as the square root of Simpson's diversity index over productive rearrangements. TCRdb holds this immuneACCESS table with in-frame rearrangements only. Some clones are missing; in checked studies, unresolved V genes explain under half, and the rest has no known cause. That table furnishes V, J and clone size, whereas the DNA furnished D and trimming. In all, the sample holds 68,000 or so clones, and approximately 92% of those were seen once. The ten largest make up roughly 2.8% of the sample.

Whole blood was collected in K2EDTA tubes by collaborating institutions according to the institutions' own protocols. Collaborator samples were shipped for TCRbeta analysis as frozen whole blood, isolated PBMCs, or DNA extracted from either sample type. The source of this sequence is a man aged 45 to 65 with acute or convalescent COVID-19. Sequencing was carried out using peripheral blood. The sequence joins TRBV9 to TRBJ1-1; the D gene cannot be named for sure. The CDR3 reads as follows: CASSVGAAPEAFF. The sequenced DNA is TGTGCCAGCAGCGTAGGGGCAGCCCCTGAAGCTTTCTTT. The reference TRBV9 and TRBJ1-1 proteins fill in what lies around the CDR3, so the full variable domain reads DSGVTQTPKHLITATGQRVTLRCSPRSGDLSVYWYQQSLDQGLQFLIQYYNGEERAKGNILERFSAQQFPDLHSELNLSSLELGDSALYFCASSVGAAPEAFFGQGTRLTVV.